The 2 T cell receptor beta chains presented below share a single source sample, sequenced in a study of blood T cell repertoires in COVID-19. Profiled with immunoSEQ multiplex PCR; TCRdb holds only in-frame clones, not every one. The table lists 180,000 or so clones, 85% to 90% of them singletons. The sequencing input was PBMCs or T cells enriched from blood (not recorded which). The receptors derive from a woman aged 40 to 50 with acute COVID-19.

The CDR3 here is CASSHNSLGTDTQYF. The CDR3 DNA is TGCGCCAGCAGCCACAATAGCCTTGGCACAGATACGCAGTATTTT. This sequence joins TRBV4-1 and TRBJ2-3; D unclear. The germline CDR1 and CDR2 sequences are MGHRA and YSYEKL. V lost 3 bases, J lost 1 base, and 11 bases lay in between. CDR3 length: 15 amino acids.

V and J are TRBV3-1 (or the pseudogene TRBV3-2) and TRBJ1-5; D gene unclear. CDR3 length: 15 residues. The germline V and J ends were trimmed by 1 base and 4 bases, with 11 bases remaining between them. Germline CDR1 LGHDT, CDR2 YNNKEL (reference sequence). CDR3 region: CASSQGIGVNQPQHF. The DNA of the CDR3 is TGTGCCAGCAGCCAAGGGATCGGAGTAAATCAGCCCCAGCATTTT.